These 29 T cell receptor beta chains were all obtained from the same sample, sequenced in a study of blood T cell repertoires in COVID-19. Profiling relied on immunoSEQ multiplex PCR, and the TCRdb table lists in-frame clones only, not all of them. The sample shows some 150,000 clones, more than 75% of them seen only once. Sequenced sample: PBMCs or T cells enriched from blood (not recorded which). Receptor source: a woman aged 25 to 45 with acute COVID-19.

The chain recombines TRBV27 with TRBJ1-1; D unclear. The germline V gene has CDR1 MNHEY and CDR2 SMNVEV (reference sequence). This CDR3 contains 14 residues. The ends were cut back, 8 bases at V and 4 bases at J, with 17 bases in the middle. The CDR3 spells CASSVSGGGTEAFF. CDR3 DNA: TGTGCCAGCTCCGTATCCGGCGGCGGCACTGAAGCTTTCTTT.

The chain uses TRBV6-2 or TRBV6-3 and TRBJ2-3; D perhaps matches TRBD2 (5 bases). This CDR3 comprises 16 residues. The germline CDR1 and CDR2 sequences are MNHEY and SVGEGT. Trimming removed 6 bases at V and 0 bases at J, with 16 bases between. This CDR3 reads CASSAPIAPSTDTQYF. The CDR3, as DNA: TGTGCCAGCAGCGCCCCCATAGCGCCTAGCACAGATACGCAGTATTTT.

CDR3 coding DNA: TGTGCCAGCAGCTTTTTTGCGGATTATGGCTACACCTTC. Protein sequence: CASSFFADYGYTF. This rearrangement joins TRBV7-9 to TRBJ1-2; no firm D call. Germline V lookup: CDR1 SEHNR, CDR2 FQNEAQ (reference sequence). V was clipped by 3 bases and J by 5 bases, with 10 bases between them. This CDR3 contains 13 residues.

The CDR3 DNA follows: TGTGCCAGCAGCCACCTCCCCGGGGAAAAACTGTTTTTT. Protein: CASSHLPGEKLFF. The chain uses TRBV14 and TRBJ1-4; D ambiguous. V was shortened by 3 bases and J by 8 bases, with 10 bases between the two germline ends. CDR1 is SGHDN and CDR2 is FVKESK in the germline V gene. The CDR3 spans 13 residues. The entire variable domain, with the rest obtained from reference TRBV14 and TRBJ1-4, is as follows: EAGVTQFPSHSVIEKGQTVTLRCDPISGHDNLYWYRRVMGKEIKFLLHFVKESKQDESGMPNNRFLAERTGGTYSTLKVQPAELEDSGVYFCASSHLPGEKLFFGSGTQLSVL.

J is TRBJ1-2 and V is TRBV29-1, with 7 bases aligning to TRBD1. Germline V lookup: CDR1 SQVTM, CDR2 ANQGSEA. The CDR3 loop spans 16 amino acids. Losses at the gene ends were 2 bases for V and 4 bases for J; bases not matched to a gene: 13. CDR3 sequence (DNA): TGCAGCGTTGAAAAAATACCGGGACAGACGACCTATGGCTACACCTTC. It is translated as CSVEKIPGQTTYGYTF.

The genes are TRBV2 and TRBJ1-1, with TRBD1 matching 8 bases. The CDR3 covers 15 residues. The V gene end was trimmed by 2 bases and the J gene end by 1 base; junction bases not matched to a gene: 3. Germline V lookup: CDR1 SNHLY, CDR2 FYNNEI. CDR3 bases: TGTGCCAGCAGTGAACAAGGACAGGGGAACACTGAAGCTTTCTTT. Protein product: CASSEQGQGNTEAFF.

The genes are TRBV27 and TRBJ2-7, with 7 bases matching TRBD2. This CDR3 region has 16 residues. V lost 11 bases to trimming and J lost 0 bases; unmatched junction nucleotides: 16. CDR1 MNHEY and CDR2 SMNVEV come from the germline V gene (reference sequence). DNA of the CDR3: TGTGCCTCCACGGCCGGGGCTAGCGGACACTCCTACGAGCAGTACTTC. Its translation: CASTAGASGHSYEQYF.

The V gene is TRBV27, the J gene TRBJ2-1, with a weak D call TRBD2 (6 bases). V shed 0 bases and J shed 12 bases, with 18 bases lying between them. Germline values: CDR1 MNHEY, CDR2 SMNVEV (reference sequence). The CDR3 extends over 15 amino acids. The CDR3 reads CASSLSLGTGGRQFF. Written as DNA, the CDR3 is TGTGCCAGCAGTTTATCCCTAGGGACTGGGGGTCGGCAGTTCTTC.

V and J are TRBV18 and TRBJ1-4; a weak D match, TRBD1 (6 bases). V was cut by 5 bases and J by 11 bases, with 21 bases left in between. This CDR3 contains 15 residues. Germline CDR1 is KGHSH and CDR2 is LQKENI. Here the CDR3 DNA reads TGTGCCAGCTCATCAACAGGGACGGCTTTGGATAAACTGTTTTTT. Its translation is CASSSTGTALDKLFF.

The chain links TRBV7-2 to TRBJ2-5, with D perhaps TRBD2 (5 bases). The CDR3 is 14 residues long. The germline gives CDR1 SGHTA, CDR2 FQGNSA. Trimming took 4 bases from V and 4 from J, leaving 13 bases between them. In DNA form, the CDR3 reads TGTGCCAGCAGCTCCTTCGGGGAACGAGAGACCCAGTACTTC. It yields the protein CASSSFGERETQYF.

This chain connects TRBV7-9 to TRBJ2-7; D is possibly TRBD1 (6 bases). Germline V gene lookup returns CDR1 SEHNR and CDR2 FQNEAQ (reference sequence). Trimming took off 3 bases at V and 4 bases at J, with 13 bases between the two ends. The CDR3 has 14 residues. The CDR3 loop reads CASSFRDKRYEQYF. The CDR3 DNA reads TGTGCCAGCAGCTTTCGGGACAAGAGGTACGAGCAGTACTTC.

CDR3 sequence: CASSFRGGNQPQHF. The CDR3, as DNA: TGTGCCAGCAGCTTTCGGGGAGGCAATCAGCCCCAGCATTTT. The chain has TRBV5-6 and TRBJ1-5; no reliable D call. CDR3 length: 14 residues. V was shortened by 2 bases and J by 2 bases, with 8 bases between the two germline ends. Looked up from germline, CDR1 is SGHDT and CDR2 is YYEEEE.

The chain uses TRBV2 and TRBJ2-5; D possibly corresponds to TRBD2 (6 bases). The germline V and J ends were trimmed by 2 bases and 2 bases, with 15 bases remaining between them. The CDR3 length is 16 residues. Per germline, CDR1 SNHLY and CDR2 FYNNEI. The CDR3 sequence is CASSERREIYQETQYF. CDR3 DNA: TGTGCCAGCAGTGAAAGGAGGGAAATATATCAAGAGACCCAGTACTTC.

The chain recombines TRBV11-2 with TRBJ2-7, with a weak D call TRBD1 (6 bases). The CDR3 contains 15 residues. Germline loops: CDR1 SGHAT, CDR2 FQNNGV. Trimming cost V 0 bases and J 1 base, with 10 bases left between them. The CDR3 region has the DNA TGTGCCAGCAGCTTAGATTGGGGACATTCCTACGAGCAGTACTTC. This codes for CASSLDWGHSYEQYF.

For the CDR3, the DNA is TGTGCCAGCAGCTTAGGCCAGGGGACCTACGAGCAGTACTTC. This codes for CASSLGQGTYEQYF. The rearrangement links TRBV7-9 to TRBJ2-7; D possibly corresponds to TRBD1 (6 bases). The CDR3 runs 14 residues. Germline CDR1 reads SEHNR; CDR2 reads FQNEAQ (reference sequence). The V end was cut by 1 base, the J end by 2 bases, with 9 bases between.

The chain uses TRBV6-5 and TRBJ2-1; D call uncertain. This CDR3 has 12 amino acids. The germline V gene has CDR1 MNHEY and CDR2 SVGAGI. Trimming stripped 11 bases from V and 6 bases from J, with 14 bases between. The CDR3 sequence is CAGNTEINEQFF. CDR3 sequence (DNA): TGTGCCGGCAATACAGAGATCAATGAGCAGTTCTTC.

The CDR3 region is CASSHLGLAGGHPFF. The CDR3 nucleotides read TGCGCCAGCAGCCACCTAGGACTAGCGGGAGGGCACCCGTTCTTC. This chain links TRBV4-1 with TRBJ2-1, with 15 bases matching TRBD2. This CDR3 spans 15 amino acids. Trimming at V came to 3 bases and at J to 15 bases, leaving 9 bases not matched to a gene. CDR1 is MGHRA, CDR2 YSYEKL, per germline.

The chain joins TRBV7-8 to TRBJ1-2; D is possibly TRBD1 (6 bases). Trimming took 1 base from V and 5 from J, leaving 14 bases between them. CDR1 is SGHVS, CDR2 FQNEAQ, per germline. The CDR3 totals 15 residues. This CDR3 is CASSLVAAQGYGYTF. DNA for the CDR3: TGTGCCAGCAGCTTAGTCGCGGCACAGGGTTATGGCTACACCTTC.

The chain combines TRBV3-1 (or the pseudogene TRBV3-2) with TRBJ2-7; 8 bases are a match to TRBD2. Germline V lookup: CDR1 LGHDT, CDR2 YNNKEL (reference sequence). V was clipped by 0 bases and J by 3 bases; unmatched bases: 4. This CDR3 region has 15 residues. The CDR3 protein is CASSQDVAGLYEQYF. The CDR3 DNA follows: TGTGCCAGCAGCCAAGACGTAGCGGGGCTCTACGAGCAGTACTTC.

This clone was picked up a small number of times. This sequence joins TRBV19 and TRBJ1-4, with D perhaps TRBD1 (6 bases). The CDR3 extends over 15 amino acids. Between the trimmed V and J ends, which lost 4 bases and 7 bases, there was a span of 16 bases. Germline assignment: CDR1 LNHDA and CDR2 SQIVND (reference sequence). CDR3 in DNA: TGTGCCAGTAGTACCCACAGGGAAGAAGGTGAAAAACTGTTTTTT. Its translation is CASSTHREEGEKLFF.

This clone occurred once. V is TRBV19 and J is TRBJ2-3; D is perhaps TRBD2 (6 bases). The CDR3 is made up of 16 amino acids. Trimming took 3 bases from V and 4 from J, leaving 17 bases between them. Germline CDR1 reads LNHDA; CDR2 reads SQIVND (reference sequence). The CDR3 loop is CASSMVPGVIPDTQYF. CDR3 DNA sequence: TGTGCCAGTAGTATGGTCCCGGGAGTGATTCCAGATACGCAGTATTTT.

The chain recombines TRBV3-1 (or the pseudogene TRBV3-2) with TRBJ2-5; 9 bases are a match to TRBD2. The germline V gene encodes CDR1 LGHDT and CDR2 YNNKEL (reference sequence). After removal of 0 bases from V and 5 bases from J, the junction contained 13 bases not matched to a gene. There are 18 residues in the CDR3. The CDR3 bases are TGTGCCAGCAGCCAAGATTCGGGGCTAGCGGGACCGGCGGAGACCCAGTACTTC. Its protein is CASSQDSGLAGPAETQYF.

CDR3 bases: TGTGCCAGCAGTTTGATATATGGGACAGGGGTTGGTTCACCCCTCCACTTT. Translated, it gives CASSLIYGTGVGSPLHF. V usage is TRBV27 and J usage is TRBJ1-6; 10 nucleotides agree with TRBD1. From germline, CDR1 is MNHEY and CDR2 SMNVEV (reference sequence). The V and J ends lost 3 bases and 9 bases, in that order; junction bases with no gene match: 11. The CDR3 is 17 amino acids.

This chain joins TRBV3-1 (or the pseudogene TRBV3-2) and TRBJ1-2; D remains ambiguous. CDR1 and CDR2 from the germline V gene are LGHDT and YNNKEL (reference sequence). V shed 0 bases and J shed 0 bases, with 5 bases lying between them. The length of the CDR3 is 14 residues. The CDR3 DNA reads TGTGCCAGCAGCCAAGACATAGCTAACTATGGCTACACCTTC. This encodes CASSQDIANYGYTF.

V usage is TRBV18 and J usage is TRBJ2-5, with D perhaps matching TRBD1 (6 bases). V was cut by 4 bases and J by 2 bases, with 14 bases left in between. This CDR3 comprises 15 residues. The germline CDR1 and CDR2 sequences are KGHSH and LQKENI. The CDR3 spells CASSRAQGHQETQYF. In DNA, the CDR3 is TGTGCCAGCTCACGTGCCCAGGGGCATCAAGAGACCCAGTACTTC. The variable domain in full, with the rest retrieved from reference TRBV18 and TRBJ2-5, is NAGVMQNPRHLVRRRGQEARLRCSPMKGHSHVYWYRQLPEEGLKFMVYLQKENIIDESGMPKERFSAEFPKEGPSILRIQQVVRGDSAAYFCASSRAQGHQETQYFGPGTRLLVL.

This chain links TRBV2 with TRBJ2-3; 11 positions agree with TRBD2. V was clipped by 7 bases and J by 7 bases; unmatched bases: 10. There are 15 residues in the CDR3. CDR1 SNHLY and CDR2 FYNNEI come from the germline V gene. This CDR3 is CASNPGLAGLNTQYF. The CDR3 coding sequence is TGTGCCAGCAATCCAGGACTAGCGGGCCTAAATACGCAGTATTTT.

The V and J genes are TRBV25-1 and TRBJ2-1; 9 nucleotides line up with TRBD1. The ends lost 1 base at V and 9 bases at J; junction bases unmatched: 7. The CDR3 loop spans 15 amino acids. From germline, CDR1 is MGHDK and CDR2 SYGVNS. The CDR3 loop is CASSELWTGAGEQFF. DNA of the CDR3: TGTGCCAGCAGTGAATTGTGGACAGGGGCAGGTGAGCAGTTCTTC.

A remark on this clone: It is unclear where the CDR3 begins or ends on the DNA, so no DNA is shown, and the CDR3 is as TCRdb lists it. CDR3 residues: CASILGAGGPSTDTQYF. The rearrangement links TRBV21-1 to TRBJ2-3; no DNA check was done on the table's D call, TRBD2. TRBV21-1 constitutes a pseudogene. Counting both end residues, the CDR3 totals 17 amino acids.

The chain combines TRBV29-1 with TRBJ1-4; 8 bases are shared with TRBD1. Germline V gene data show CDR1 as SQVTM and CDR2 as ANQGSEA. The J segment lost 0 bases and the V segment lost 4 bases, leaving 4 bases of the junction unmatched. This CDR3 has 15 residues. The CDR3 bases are TGCAGCGTTGCAGCAGGGGGCGCAACTAATGAAAAACTGTTTTTT. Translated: CSVAAGGATNEKLFF. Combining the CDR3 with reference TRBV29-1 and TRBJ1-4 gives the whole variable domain SAVISQKPSRDICQRGTSLTIQCQVDSQVTMMFWYRQQPGQSLTLIATANQGSEATYESGFVIDKFPISRPNLTFSTLTVSNMSPEDSSIYLCSVAAGGATNEKLFFGSGTQLSVL.